This T cell receptor (beta chain) was captured by sequencing in a study of T cell responses to AZD1222 COVID-19 vaccine. The study's findings and limits: Clonal diversity was possibly underestimated; the donors were predominantly white British and more often female.

Comments on this clone: As yet, its antigen is unknown. Distinct nucleotide sequences in the sample also encode this CDR3.

Data came from immunoSEQ multiplex PCR; TCRdb stores just in-frame clones and leaves some out. The repertoire consists of around 200,000 clones, with approximately 94% occurring once and the leading ten covering roughly 1.7%. Per the germline V gene, CDR1 is SEHNR and CDR2 is FQNEAQ (reference sequence). The CDR3 runs to 13 residues. Trimming stripped 5 bases from V and 0 bases from J, with 8 bases between. The source material was peripheral blood, sampled 28 days after the second AZD1222 dose. This clonotype was obtained from an adult who received the AZD1222 COVID-19 vaccine. This rearrangement joins TRBV7-9 to TRBJ2-7; tentative D call: TRBD2 (6 bases). The CDR3 sequence is CASSPRGSYEQYF. The CDR3 region has the DNA TGTGCCAGCAGCCCGCGGGGCTCCTACGAGCAGTACTTC.